This T cell receptor (beta chain) was identified during a study of blood T cell repertoires in COVID-19. On the study more broadly: The samples span acute and convalescent COVID-19 from the United States, Italy and Spain. T cells, B-cell-depleted T cells, or PBMCs supplied cDNA or gDNA.

This CDR3 region has 15 residues. V trimming: 0 bases; J trimming: 2 bases; junction bases outside the gene matches: 3. Germline CDR1 LGHDT, CDR2 YNNKEL (reference sequence). Enrollment of patients from Seattle took place during active infection, with longitudinal follow-up. In the authors' workflow: Using reference gene primer amplification, nucleated cell counts were estimated. Here immunoSEQ multiplex PCR was the method, and the copy in TCRdb shows in-frame clones only, minus some. V, J and clone size reflect that table, while D and trimming were determined from the DNA. This sample yields some 450,000 clones, of which about 91% are seen a single time; 10% to 15% belongs to the top ten.

The specimen was peripheral blood. The chain carries TRBV3-1 (or the pseudogene TRBV3-2) and TRBJ2-7; 8 bases align to TRBD2. The source is a woman aged 45 to 65 with COVID-19, enrolled during active disease. CDR3 DNA sequence: TGTGCCAGCAGCCAAGATCCAGCGGGGGCCTACGAGCAGTACTTC. It yields the protein CASSQDPAGAYEQYF.